Included here is one TCR beta chain sequence, with context. The data belong to a study of cytomegalovirus exposure and HLA in healthy donors. Trimming shortened V by 5 bases and J by 6 bases, and 5 bases separated the two germline ends. The CDR3 totals 11 residues. Germline CDR1 MGHRA, CDR2 YSYEKL. It was with 60 Vbeta and 13 Jbeta primers that the PCR ran. Produced via immunoSEQ multiplex PCR; TCRdb's table is partial and in-frame only. This sample yields about 150,000 clones, of which about two thirds are seen a single time; less than 2.5% belongs to the top ten. The rearrangement links TRBV4-1 to TRBJ2-4; D is undetermined. The origin of this receptor is a man aged 40-49 years in good health and CMV-seronegative. Sequencing was performed on PBMCs. CDR3 amino acids: CASSSRNIQYF. As DNA, the CDR3 is TGCGCCAGCAGCAGTAGAAACATTCAGTACTTC.